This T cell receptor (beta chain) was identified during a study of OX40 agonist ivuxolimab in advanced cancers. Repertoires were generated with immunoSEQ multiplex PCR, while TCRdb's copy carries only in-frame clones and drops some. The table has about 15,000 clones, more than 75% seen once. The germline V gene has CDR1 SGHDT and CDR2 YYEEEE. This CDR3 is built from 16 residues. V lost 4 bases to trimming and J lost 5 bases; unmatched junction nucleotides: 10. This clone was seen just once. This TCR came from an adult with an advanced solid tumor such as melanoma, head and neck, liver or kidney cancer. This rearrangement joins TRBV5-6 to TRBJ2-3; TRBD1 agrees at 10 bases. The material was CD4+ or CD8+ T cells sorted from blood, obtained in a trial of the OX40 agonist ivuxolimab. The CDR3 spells CASSIRQGASGDTQYF. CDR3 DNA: TGTGCCAGCAGCATTAGACAGGGGGCAAGTGGAGATACGCAGTATTTT.